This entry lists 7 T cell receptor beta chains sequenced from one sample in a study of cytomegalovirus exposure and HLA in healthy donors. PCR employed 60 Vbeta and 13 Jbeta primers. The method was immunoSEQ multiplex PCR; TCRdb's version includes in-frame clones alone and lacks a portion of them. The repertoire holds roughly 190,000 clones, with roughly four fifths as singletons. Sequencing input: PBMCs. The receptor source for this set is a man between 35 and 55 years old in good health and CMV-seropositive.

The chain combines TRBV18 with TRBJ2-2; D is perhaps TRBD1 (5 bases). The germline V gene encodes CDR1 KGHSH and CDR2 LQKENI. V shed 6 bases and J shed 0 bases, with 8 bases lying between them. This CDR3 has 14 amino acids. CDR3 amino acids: CASSQDTNTGELFF. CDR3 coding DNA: TGTGCCAGCTCTCAGGACACGAACACCGGGGAGCTGTTTTTT.

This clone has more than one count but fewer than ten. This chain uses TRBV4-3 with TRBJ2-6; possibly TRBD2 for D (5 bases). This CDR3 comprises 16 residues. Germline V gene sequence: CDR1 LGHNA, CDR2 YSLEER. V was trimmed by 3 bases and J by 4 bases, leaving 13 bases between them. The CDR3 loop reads CASSQAKAGGANVLTF. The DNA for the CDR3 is TGCGCCAGCAGCCAGGCCAAGGCGGGCGGGGCCAACGTCCTGACTTTC.

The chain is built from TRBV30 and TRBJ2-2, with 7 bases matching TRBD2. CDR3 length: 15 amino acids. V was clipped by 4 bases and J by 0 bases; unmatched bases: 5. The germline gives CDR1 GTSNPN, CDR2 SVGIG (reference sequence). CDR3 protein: CAWMWGGSNTGELFF. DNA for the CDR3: TGTGCCTGGATGTGGGGAGGGTCGAACACCGGGGAGCTGTTTTTT.

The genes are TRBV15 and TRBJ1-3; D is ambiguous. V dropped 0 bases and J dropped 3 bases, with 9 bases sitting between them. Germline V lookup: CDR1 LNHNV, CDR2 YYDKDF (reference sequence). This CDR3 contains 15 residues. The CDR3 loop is CATSRDRYGGNTIYF. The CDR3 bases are TGTGCCACCAGCAGAGACAGGTATGGTGGAAACACCATATATTTT.

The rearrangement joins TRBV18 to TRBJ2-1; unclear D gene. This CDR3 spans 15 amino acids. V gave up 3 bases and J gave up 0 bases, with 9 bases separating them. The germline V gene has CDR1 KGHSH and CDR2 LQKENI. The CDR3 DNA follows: TGTGCCAGCTCACCTCCAGAAAGCTCCTACAATGAGCAGTTCTTC. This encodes CASSPPESSYNEQFF.

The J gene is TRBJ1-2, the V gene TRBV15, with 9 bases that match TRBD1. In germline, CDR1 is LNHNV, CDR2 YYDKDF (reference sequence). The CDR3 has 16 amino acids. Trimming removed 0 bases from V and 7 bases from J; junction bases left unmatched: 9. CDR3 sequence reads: CATSRDIGTGIGGYTF. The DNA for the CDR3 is TGTGCCACCAGCAGAGATATTGGGACAGGGATAGGTGGCTACACCTTC. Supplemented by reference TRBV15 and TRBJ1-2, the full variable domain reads DAMVIQNPRYQVTQFGKPVTLSCSQTLNHNVMYWYQQKSSQAPKLLFHYYDKDFNNEADTPDNFQSRRPNTSFCFLDIRSPGLGDTAMYLCATSRDIGTGIGGYTFGSGTRLTVV.

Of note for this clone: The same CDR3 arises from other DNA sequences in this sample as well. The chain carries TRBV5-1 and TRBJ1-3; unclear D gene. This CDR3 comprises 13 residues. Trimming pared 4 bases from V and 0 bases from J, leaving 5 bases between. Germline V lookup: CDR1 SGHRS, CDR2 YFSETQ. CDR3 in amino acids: CASSPSSGNTIYF. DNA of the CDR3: TGCGCCAGCAGCCCTAGCTCTGGAAACACCATATATTTT.